These 2 T cell receptor beta chains came from one sample sequenced in a study of cytomegalovirus exposure and HLA in healthy donors. Use of 60 Vbeta and 13 Jbeta primers characterized the PCR. Only in-frame clones appear in the TCRdb table, and some are missing; sequencing was by immunoSEQ multiplex PCR. The sample carries approximately 81,000 clones, approximately 84% recorded once. The specimen was PBMCs. All receptors come from a woman aged 45 to 65 in good health and CMV-seronegative.

V usage is TRBV4-1 and J usage is TRBJ1-2; D is undetermined. V was trimmed by 0 bases and J by 2 bases, leaving 7 bases between them. Germline assignment: CDR1 MGHRA and CDR2 YSYEKL. The CDR3 has 14 amino acids. The CDR3 protein is CASSQERKNYGYTF. The DNA for the CDR3 is TGCGCCAGCAGCCAAGAGCGGAAGAACTATGGCTACACCTTC.

CDR3 protein: CASSPDAGIRGTGELFF. The CDR3 nucleotides read TGTGCCAGTAGTCCCGACGCCGGGATTCGGGGCACCGGGGAGCTGTTTTTT. The rearrangement links TRBV19 to TRBJ2-2, with D tentatively TRBD2 (5 bases). Germline loops: CDR1 LNHDA, CDR2 SQIVND (reference sequence). This CDR3 spans 17 amino acids. V was shortened by 5 bases and J by 4 bases, with 20 bases between the two germline ends.